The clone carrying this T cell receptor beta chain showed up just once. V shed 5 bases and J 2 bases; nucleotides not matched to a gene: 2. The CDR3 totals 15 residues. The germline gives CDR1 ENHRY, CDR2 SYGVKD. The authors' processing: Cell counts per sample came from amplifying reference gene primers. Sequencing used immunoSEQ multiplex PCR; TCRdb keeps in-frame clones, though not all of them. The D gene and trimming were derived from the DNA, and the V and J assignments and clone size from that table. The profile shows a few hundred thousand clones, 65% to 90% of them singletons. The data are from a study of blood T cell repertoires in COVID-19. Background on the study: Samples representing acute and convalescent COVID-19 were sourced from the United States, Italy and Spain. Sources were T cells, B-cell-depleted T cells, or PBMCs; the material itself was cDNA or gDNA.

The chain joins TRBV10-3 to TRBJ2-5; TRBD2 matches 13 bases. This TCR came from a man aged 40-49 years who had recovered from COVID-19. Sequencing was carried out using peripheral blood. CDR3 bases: TGTGCCATCAGTCCGGGACTAGCGGGACAAGAGACCCAGTACTTC. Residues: CAISPGLAGQETQYF.